This is a list of T cell receptor beta chains from one sample in a study of siplizumab effects on memory and regulatory T cells. The method was immunoSEQ multiplex PCR; TCRdb's version includes in-frame clones alone and lacks a portion of them. The sample lists some 100,000 clones, 93% occurring once. Sequences were obtained from CD8+ T cells sorted from blood. Source of these receptors: a human donor in good health. Each CDR3 is given with its conserved first and last residue. A D gene is named only where the DNA matches it firmly. Expanded clones get a size class; other rows say once, few or many, or leave the size out.

D	V	size	J	DNA	CDR3
.	TRBV30	.	TRBJ2-7	TGTGCCTGCGAGTCAATTCCAGGGATAGGGGAGCAGTACTTC	CACESIPGIGEQYF
.	TRBV6-6	once	TRBJ1-1	TGTGCCAGCAGCCCGAGGGGGAGGGCGGGCACTGAAGCTTTCTTT	CASSPRGRAGTEAFF
.	TRBV10-3	.	TRBJ2-1	TGTGCCTTGTCTCCGGGACGGAATTACAATGAGCAGTTCTTC	CALSPGRNYNEQFF
TRBD1	TRBV6-1	.	TRBJ1-1	TGTGCCAGCAGCCCGGGACAGGGTGTTGCTTTCTTT	CASSPGQGVAFF
.	TRBV2	.	TRBJ1-3	TGTGCCAGCAGTAGGAGCCTCTCTGGAAACACCATATATTTT	CASSRSLSGNTIYF
TRBD1	TRBV13	once	TRBJ2-1	TGTGCCAGCAGCCCTCGACAGGGCGGCACCTACAATGAGCAGTTCTTC	CASSPRQGGTYNEQFF
.	TRBV27	.	TRBJ1-1	TGTGCCAGCAGTGCCGGGACGGTAAACACTGAAGCTTTCTTT	CASSAGTVNTEAFF
.	TRBV29-1	.	TRBJ1-2	TGCAGCGTCGATACAGGGTTCTATGGCTACACCTTC	CSVDTGFYGYTF
TRBD2	TRBV4-3	.	TRBJ2-7	TGCGCCAGCAGCCCCACACGGACTAGCGGGAATTACGAGCAGTACTTC	CASSPTRTSGNYEQYF
.	TRBV7-3	.	TRBJ2-7	TGTGCCAGCAGCTTCGGAGCAGGCTACGAGCAGTACTTC	CASSFGAGYEQYF
.	TRBV30	once	TRBJ2-3	TGTGCCTGGAGTGTAGGGGCAGGGGTCGGAGATACGCAGTATTTT	CAWSVGAGVGDTQYF
TRBD1	TRBV7-6	.	TRBJ2-5	TGTGCCAGCAGCTTAGCGAGGACAGGTCAAGAGACCCAGTACTTC	CASSLARTGQETQYF
.	TRBV7-8	.	TRBJ2-7	TGTGCCAGCAGCTCCGCGGCACGGCCCAACGAGCAGTACTTC	CASSSAARPNEQYF
.	TRBV4-1	.	TRBJ2-7	TGCGCCAGCAGCCAAGGACCTCAGGGCTACGAGCAGTACTTC	CASSQGPQGYEQYF
TRBD1	TRBV7-8	.	TRBJ1-2	TGTGCCAGCAGCTGGGGACAGGGGGCGGATGGCTACACCTTC	CASSWGQGADGYTF
.	TRBV5-6	.	TRBJ2-3	TGTGCCAGCAGCCTCGGGAGCACAGATACGCAGTATTTT	CASSLGSTDTQYF
.	TRBV30	.	TRBJ1-2	TGTGCCTGGAGTACCGACACAACTATTTGGGGCGGCTACACCTTC	CAWSTDTTIWGGYTF